One and the same sample provided the 12 T cell receptor beta chains below, sequenced in a study of blood T cell repertoires in COVID-19 (dated by TCRdb to between 2020 and 2021). The method behind the library was the immunoSEQ multiplex PCR assay. Drawn from immuneACCESS, this table holds only the in-frame rearrangements with V and J called that TCRdb kept. Clones are partly lost; checked studies trace under half to an unresolved V gene and leave the rest unexplained. The sample table lists approximately 350,000 clones, over 75% of them with a count of one. The leading ten clones occupy almost 3% of the sample. Material for sequencing was PBMCs or T cells enriched from blood (not recorded which). These receptors all stem from a woman aged 30 to 39 who had recovered from COVID-19.

The chain joins TRBV5-1 to TRBJ2-3; D unresolved. CDR1 is SGHRS and CDR2 is YFSETQ in the germline V gene. Deletions cut 3 bases from V and 2 bases from J, with 7 bases between. This CDR3 region has 13 residues. The CDR3 DNA follows: TGCGCCAGCAGCTCCCACTCCACAGATACGCAGTATTTT. Translation: CASSSHSTDTQYF.

This sequence joins TRBV29-1 and TRBJ1-2; 7 bases match TRBD1. The CDR3 runs to 14 residues. In germline, CDR1 is SQVTM, CDR2 ANQGSEA. Trimming removed 5 bases from V and 4 bases from J; junction bases left unmatched: 10. The CDR3 here is CSVSRDSVIYGYTF. The DNA of the CDR3 is TGCAGCGTTAGCCGGGACAGCGTCATCTATGGCTACACCTTC. The full variable domain, completed using reference TRBV29-1 and TRBJ1-2, is SAVISQKPSRDICQRGTSLTIQCQVDSQVTMMFWYRQQPGQSLTLIATANQGSEATYESGFVIDKFPISRPNLTFSTLTVSNMSPEDSSIYLCSVSRDSVIYGYTFGSGTRLTVV.

The genes are TRBV7-9 and TRBJ1-4; a possible D gene is TRBD1 (6 bases). Germline V gene sequence: CDR1 SEHNR, CDR2 FQNEAQ (reference sequence). The CDR3 is made up of 17 amino acids. Trimming shortened V by 6 bases and J by 4 bases, and 21 bases separated the two germline ends. The CDR3, as DNA: TGTGCCAGCAGACCAGACCGCGACAGGAAAGATAATGAAAAACTGTTTTTT. Its protein product is CASRPDRDRKDNEKLFF.

The chain has TRBV18 and TRBJ1-2, with no clear D. Per the germline V gene, CDR1 is KGHSH and CDR2 is LQKENI. V lost 5 bases and J 4 bases, leaving 14 bases between the germline ends. The CDR3 has 14 residues. CDR3 protein: CASSSSRVIYGYTF. In nucleotides, the CDR3 is TGTGCCAGCTCATCCAGTCGGGTTATCTATGGCTACACCTTC.

The chain links TRBV16 to TRBJ1-1, with 7 bases that match TRBD1. V shed 5 bases, J shed 1 base, and the junction held 7 bases outside the gene matches. This CDR3 has 15 residues. CDR1 is KGHSY and CDR2 is FQNENV in the germline V gene. In DNA, the CDR3 is TGTGCCAGCAGCTTCCGGACAGGCCAGAACACTGAAGCTTTCTTT. Encoded protein: CASSFRTGQNTEAFF.

The V gene is TRBV10-3, the J gene TRBJ2-3, with D tentatively TRBD2 (5 bases). CDR1 is ENHRY and CDR2 is SYGVKD in the germline V gene. This CDR3 spans 14 amino acids. V lost 4 bases to trimming and J lost 11 bases, with 19 bases between them. CDR3 region: CAISVSTSNWGQYF. The CDR3 region has the DNA TGTGCCATCAGTGTATCTACTAGTAATTGGGGGCAGTATTTT.

This clone was seen only once. The rearrangement joins TRBV6-5 to TRBJ1-1; no clear D gene. CDR1 and CDR2 (germline): MNHEY, SVGAGI. V lost 0 bases and J lost 8, with 10 bases in between. CDR3 size: 13 residues. The CDR3 bases are TGTGCCAGCAGTTACTCAAGGGAGCGAGAAGCTTTCTTT. Its translation: CASSYSREREAFF.

The chain has TRBV3-1 (or the pseudogene TRBV3-2) and TRBJ2-4; D remains ambiguous. CDR1 LGHDT and CDR2 YNNKEL come from the germline V gene (reference sequence). V shed 5 bases and J shed 8 bases, with 16 bases lying between them. This CDR3 has 14 amino acids. The CDR3 sequence is CASSSFASVYIQYF. CDR3 sequence (DNA): TGTGCCAGCAGCTCCTTCGCTAGTGTCTACATTCAGTACTTC.

The genes are TRBV7-9 and TRBJ2-7; 14 bases match TRBD2. Germline V lookup: CDR1 SEHNR, CDR2 FQNEAQ (reference sequence). Trimming at V came to 4 bases and at J to 7 bases, leaving 3 bases not matched to a gene. The CDR3 has 14 residues. Written as DNA, the CDR3 is TGTGCCAGCAGCTCGACTAGCGGGGGGGAGGAGCAGTACTTC. Its translation is CASSSTSGGEEQYF.

V gene TRBV5-1 combines with J gene TRBJ2-7, with D unresolved. The CDR3 runs to 14 residues. Germline CDR1 and CDR2: SGHRS and YFSETQ. The V end was cut by 0 bases, the J end by 1 base, with 8 bases between. This CDR3 reads CASSLGQTSYEQYF. The DNA for the CDR3 is TGCGCCAGCAGCTTGGGTCAAACATCCTACGAGCAGTACTTC.

The V gene is TRBV28, the J gene TRBJ2-1; 9 bases line up with TRBD2. With 6 bases clipped from V and 15 bases from J, the junction kept 6 bases outside the gene matches. Germline-derived CDR1 and CDR2 are MDHEN and SYDVKM. The CDR3 runs 11 residues. This CDR3 reads CASSSSGSVFF. In nucleotides, the CDR3 is TGTGCCAGCAGCAGTAGCGGGAGTGTGTTCTTC. Combining the CDR3 with reference TRBV28 and TRBJ2-1 gives the whole variable domain DVKVTQSSRYLVKRTGEKVFLECVQDMDHENMFWYRQDPGLGLRLIYFSYDVKMKEKGDIPEGYSVSREKKERFSLILESASTNQTSMYLCASSSSGSVFFGPGTRLTVL.

This sequence joins TRBV2 and TRBJ1-4; D remains unclear. V was clipped by 7 bases and J by 7 bases, with 13 bases between them. The CDR3 is 13 residues long. Germline CDR1 reads SNHLY; CDR2 reads FYNNEI. The CDR3 here is CASNRPEGEKLFF. DNA of the CDR3: TGTGCCAGCAACCGGCCGGAGGGTGAAAAACTGTTTTTT.